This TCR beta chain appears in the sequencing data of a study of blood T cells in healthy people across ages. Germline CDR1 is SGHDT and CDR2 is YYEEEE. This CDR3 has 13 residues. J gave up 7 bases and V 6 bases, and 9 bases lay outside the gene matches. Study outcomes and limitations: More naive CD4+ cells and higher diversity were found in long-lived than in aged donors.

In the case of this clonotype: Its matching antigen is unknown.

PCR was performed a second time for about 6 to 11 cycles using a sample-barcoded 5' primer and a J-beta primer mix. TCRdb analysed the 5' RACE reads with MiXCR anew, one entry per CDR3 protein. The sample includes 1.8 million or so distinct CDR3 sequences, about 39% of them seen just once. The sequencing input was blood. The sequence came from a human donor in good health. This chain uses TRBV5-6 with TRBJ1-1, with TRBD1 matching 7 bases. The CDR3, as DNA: TGTGCCAGCACCCCGTCAGGGGGAGGTGAAGCTTTCTTT. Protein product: CASTPSGGGEAFF.